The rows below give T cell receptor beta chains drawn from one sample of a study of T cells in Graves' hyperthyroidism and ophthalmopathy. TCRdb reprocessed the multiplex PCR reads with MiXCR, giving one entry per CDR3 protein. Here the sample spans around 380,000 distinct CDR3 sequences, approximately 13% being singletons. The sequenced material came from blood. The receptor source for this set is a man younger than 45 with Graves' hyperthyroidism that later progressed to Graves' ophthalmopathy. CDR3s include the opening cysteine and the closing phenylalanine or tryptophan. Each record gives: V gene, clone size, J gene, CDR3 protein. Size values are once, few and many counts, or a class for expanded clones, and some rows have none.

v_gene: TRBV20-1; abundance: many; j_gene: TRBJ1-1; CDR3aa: CSANTGQDISEAFF
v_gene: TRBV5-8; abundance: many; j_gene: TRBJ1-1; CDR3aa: CASSKEQGWDTEAFF
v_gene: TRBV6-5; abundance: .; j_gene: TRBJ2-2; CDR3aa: CASSYSPRGITGELFF
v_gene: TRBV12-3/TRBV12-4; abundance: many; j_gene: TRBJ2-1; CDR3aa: CASRGTSGGNEQFF
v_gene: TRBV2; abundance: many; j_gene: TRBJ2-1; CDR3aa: CASSVGTDYNEQFF
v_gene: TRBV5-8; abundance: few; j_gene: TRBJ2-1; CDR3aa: CASSVYRGDNEQFF
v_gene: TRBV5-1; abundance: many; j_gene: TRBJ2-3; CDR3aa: CASSLQTGASTDTQYF
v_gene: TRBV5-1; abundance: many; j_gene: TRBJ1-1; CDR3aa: CASSSLSGGLNTEAFF
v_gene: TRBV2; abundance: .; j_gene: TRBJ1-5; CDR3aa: CASSPGQALNQPQHF
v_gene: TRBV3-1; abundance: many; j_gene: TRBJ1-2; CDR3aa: CASSQGAGGPYGYTF
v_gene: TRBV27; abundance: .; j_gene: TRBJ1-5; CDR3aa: CASSLSVDYSNQPQHF
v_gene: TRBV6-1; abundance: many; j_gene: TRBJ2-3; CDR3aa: CATLSGGTDTQYF